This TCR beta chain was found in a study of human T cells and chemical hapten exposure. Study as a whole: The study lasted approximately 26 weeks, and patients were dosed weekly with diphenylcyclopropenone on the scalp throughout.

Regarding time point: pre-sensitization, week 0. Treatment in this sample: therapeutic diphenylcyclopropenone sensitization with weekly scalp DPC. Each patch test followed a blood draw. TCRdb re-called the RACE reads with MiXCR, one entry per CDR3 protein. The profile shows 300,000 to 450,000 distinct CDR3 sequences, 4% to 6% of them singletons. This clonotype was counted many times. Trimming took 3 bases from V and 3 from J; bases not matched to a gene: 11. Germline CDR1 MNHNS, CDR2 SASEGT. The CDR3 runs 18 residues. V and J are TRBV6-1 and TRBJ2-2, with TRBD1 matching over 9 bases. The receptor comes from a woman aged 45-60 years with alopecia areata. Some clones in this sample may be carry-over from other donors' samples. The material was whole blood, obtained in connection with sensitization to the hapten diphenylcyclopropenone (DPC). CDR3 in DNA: TGTGCCAGCAGTGAGCTCGGATGGGACAGGGTGGACACCGGGGAGCTGTTTTTT. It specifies CASSELGWDRVDTGELFF.